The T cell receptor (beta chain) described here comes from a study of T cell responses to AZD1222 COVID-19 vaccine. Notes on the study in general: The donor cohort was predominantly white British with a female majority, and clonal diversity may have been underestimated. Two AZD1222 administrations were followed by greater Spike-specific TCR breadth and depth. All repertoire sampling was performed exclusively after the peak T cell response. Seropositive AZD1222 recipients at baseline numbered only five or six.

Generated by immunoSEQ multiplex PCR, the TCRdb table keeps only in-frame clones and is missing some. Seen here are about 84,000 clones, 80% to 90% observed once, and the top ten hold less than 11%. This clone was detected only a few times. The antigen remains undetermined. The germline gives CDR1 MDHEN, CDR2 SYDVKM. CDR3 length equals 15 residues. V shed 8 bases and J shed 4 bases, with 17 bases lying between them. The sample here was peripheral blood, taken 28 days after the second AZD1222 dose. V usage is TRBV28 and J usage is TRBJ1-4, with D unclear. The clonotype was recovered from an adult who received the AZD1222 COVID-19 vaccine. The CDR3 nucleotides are TGTGCCAGCCGGCGGGTTTGGGGTGATAATGAAAAACTGTTTTTT. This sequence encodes CASRRVWGDNEKLFF.